The TCR beta chain under discussion was sequenced for a study of CD8+ T cells in alopecia areata. Study overall: Those treated were given oral tofacitinib at 5 to 10 mg twice daily. Affected scalp percentage set treated patients' severity scores. General study results and limits: Clonality exceeded that of normal scalp in lesional scalp, most notably in alopecia totalis/universalis. Just one nonresponder means the tie between baseline CD8+ expansion and response stays uncertain.

Stated treatment: oral pan-JAK inhibitor, 5-10 mg twice daily. Germline loops: CDR1 LNHNV, CDR2 YYDKDF (reference sequence). The CDR3 covers 18 residues. V was shortened by 7 bases and J by 4 bases, with 25 bases between the two germline ends. To note about this clone: Its antigen is as yet unknown.

Reverse transcription of extracted RNA yielded cDNA, which provided the sequencing template. Here immunoSEQ multiplex PCR was the method, and the copy in TCRdb shows in-frame clones only, minus some. The sample holds some 200,000 clones; about 57% are singletons and the top ten take approximately 1.4%. This rearrangement joins TRBV15 to TRBJ2-2; D may correspond to TRBD1 or TRBD2 (5 bases each). This material consisted of CD4+ T cells sorted from blood, taken at week 4, from a patient treated with tofacitinib. The TCR was taken from a human donor with alopecia areata. CDR3 residues: CATMGETEGHSFTGELFF. The CDR3 nucleotides are TGTGCCACCATGGGGGAGACTGAAGGACATAGCTTCACCGGGGAGCTGTTTTTT.